This TCR beta chain was sequenced in a study of human T cells and chemical hapten exposure (dated by TCRdb to 2020 to 2023). In the study overall: For sensitization, 2% DPC in acetone was applied to a roughly 2 cm by roughly 2 cm area of upper inner arm skin. Around 29 alopecia patients provided blood for TCR sequencing at one to four time points (pre-sensitization, 2, 6 and 24 weeks). Blood samples were taken from patients before sensitization (week 0) and then at 2, 6 and about 24 weeks after DPC sensitization. Throughout the study period of roughly 24 weeks, patients also received therapeutic DPC doses to the scalp every week. Patch testing was performed on the upper back with Finn chambers containing 0.01% DPC, and the patch tests were scored after 6 days according to International Contact Dermatitis Research Group standards. The mostly female patient cohort included alopecia areata with under or over 50% scalp involvement, alopecia totalis and alopecia universalis. Peripheral blood TCR repertoire changes were tracked in vivo in alopecia patients during primary and secondary sensitization to the hapten diphenylcyclopropenone (DPC). Libraries were combined into a pool for sequencing, and differences in TCR yield between samples came mainly from small differences in library volumes within the pool.

The germline V gene (reference sequence) supplies CDR1 SGHNT and CDR2 YYREEE. The CDR3 starts with the cysteine, ends with the phenylalanine, and has 15 residues. Left in the record is the CDR3 DNA by itself, 45 bases read in frame from the first base. At the junction V is shortened by 0 bases and J by 6 bases, with 14 bases in between. The time point label of this sample denotes: patch test 2, 6 weeks after DPC sensitization. This sample's treatment or condition label indicates: therapeutic diphenylcyclopropenone sensitization with weekly scalp DPC. Blood at each patch-test visit was drawn before the patch test was applied. To be eligible, patients had to be aged 18 to 70, diagnosed with alopecia and judged suitable for DPC therapy, while pregnant patients were excluded. Total RNA was extracted from unfractionated whole blood that had been collected in Tempus Blood RNA tubes. Library preparation employed RACE. Sequencing took place on a NextSeq 500. During library preparation, unique molecular identifiers were attached to individual cDNA molecules so that TCRs could be counted quantitatively and reproducibly. For every blood RNA sample, sequencing covered both the TCR alpha and TCR beta chains. Processing in the source paper ran as follows. A median of roughly 98,000 TCRs per sample was observed, with a range of 23,224 to 690,600. The Decombinator software suite was used to annotate the V, J and CDR3 of the TCR reads. For PS versus PT1 abundance plots, all samples were subsampled to the same number of TCRs (28,000). Expanded TCRs were defined as absent before sensitization and observed at least eight times at the 2-week time point. Using fastp at Q25 and MiXCR, TCRdb reprocessed the public reads and kept productive beta chains. Rows with a matching CDR3 protein are joined into one entry that keeps the most common DNA and genes. The V and J calls reflect TCRdb's pipeline rather than the authors' work. The sample data list approximately 120,000 distinct CDR3 sequences, and roughly a tenth of these were observed just once. About 3% of the sample lies in the top ten.

As concerns this clonotype: The antigen this receptor binds is unknown. No base quality values were provided; no much bigger clone lies one nucleotide off.

Results the study describes overall, beyond this receptor: A positive correlation was found between the number of PT1 expanded TCRs and patch test score, with significance reached at thresholds 8, 16 and 32 but not 4. DPC sensitization did not change the number of TCRs with a frequency above 1 in 1000, and there was no evidence of changes in global repertoire structure. Expanded TCRs formed significantly more large CDR3 similarity clusters than pre-sensitization or healthy control sets, consistent with antigen-driven responses. Repeated subsampling changed both the strength of the expansion versus patch-test correlation and the threshold at which that correlation became significant. Because all patients had alopecia, a presumed autoimmune disease, the immune response of the patients might differ from that of healthy individuals.

The chain is made from TRBV5-4 and TRBJ2-3, with a tentative D gene TRBD2 over 7 matching bases. Sequences were derived from whole blood, sampled in connection with sensitization to the hapten diphenylcyclopropenone (DPC). The source is a woman aged 40-49 years with alopecia areata. Some clones in this sample may be carry-over from other donors' samples. The DNA is as follows: TGTGCCAGCAGCTTGGTGGGGGGGGCCCGTGATACGCAGTATTTT. Translated, it gives CASSLVGGARDTQYF. Outside the CDR3, residues come from the reference TRBV5-4 and TRBJ2-3 proteins, so the full variable domain is: ETGVTQSPTHLIKTRGQQVTLRCSSQSGHNTVSWYQQALGQGPQFIFQYYREEENGRGNFPPRFSGLQFPNYSSELNVNALELDDSALYLCASSLVGGARDTQYFGPGTRLTVL.